This T cell receptor beta chain was profiled in a study of cytomegalovirus exposure and HLA in healthy donors. Study-wide results and caveats: In a later analysis, HLA-associated beta chains showed higher expansion and lower generation probabilities than comparable chains. A list of roughly 160 TCR beta chains associated with cytomegalovirus was given.

As to this clone: The antigen remains unidentified.

Primers for the PCR totalled 60 Vbeta and 13 Jbeta. Measured with immunoSEQ multiplex PCR; TCRdb has only the in-frame clones, and not every one. Its clone listing holds 150,000 to 200,000 clones. With 6 bases clipped from V and 3 bases from J, the junction kept 3 bases outside the gene matches. The CDR3 has 14 amino acids. CDR1 SNHLY and CDR2 FYNNEI come from the germline V gene. The chain is built from TRBV2 and TRBJ1-5; 9 bases are shared with TRBD1. Sequencing was done on a sample of PBMCs. This receptor was taken from a woman between 18 and 29 years old in good health and CMV-seropositive. The CDR3 spells CASSRDRDNQPQHF. CDR3 nucleotides: TGTGCCAGCAGCAGGGACAGGGACAATCAGCCCCAGCATTTT.